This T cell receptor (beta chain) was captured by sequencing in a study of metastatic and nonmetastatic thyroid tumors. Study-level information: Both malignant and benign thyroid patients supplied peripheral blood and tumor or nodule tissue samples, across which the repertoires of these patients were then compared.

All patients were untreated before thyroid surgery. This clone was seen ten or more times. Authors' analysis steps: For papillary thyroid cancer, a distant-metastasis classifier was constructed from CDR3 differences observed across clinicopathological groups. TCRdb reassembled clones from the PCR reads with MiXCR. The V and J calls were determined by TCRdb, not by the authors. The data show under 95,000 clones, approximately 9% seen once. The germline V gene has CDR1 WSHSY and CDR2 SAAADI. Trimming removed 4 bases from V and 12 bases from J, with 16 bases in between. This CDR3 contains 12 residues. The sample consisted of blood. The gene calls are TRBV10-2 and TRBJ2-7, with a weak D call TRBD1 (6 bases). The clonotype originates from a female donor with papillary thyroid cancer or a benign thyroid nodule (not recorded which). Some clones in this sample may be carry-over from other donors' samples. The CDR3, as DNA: TGCGCCAGCAGTGGGATCGGGACAAACCGGTACTTC. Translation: CASSGIGTNRYF.